This TCR beta chain was observed in a study of Graves' ophthalmopathy and Graves' hyperthyroidism. From RNA, the CDR3 regions of TCR beta chains were amplified and sequenced. An opening RT-PCR round employed HTBI primers and preceded a second-round multiplex PCR. TCRdb re-analysed the multiplex PCR reads in MiXCR, keeping a single row per CDR3 protein. The repertoire consists of about 390,000 distinct CDR3 sequences, with about 18% occurring once and the leading ten covering 2% to 3%. CDR3 length: 12 amino acids. V was shortened by 6 bases and J by 4 bases, with 8 bases between the two germline ends. CDR1 is KGHDR, CDR2 SFDVKD, per germline.

The chain combines TRBV24-1 with TRBJ1-2; no reliable D call. This receptor was obtained from an adult woman with stable Graves' hyperthyroidism. The specimen sequenced was peripheral blood. DNA of the CDR3: TGTGCCACCAGTAGTGGGGTCTATGGCTACACCTTC. It yields the protein CATSSGVYGYTF.